This entry features one T cell receptor beta chain sequence. The antigen is unknown. Naive CD8 isolation took CD45RO-negative cells positively selected for CCR7 and excluded terminally differentiated effector memory CD45RA+ cells. These data are taken from a study of shared clonotypes between healthy human individuals. Repertoires were generated with immunoSEQ multiplex PCR, while TCRdb's copy carries only in-frame clones and drops some. The sample holds about 1,800,000 clones; about 95% are singletons and the top ten take more than 0.95%. This CDR3 has 15 amino acids. J lost 9 bases, V lost 5 bases, and 12 bases had no gene match. CDR1 and CDR2 (germline): PRHDT, FYEKMQ (reference sequence). Notes on the study in general: Non-shared clonotypes were found to have lower generation probabilities than the clonotypes that were shared by all four of the sorted-subset donors.

The chain couples TRBV13 to TRBJ2-1, with TRBD2 matching 8 bases. The source material was naive CD8+ T cells sorted from blood. The clonotype originates from a man aged 18-30 years in good health. The CDR3 nucleotides are TGTGCCAGCAGCCCCCGGACTAGCCCCGAAGGTGAGCAGTTCTTC. Translated: CASSPRTSPEGEQFF.